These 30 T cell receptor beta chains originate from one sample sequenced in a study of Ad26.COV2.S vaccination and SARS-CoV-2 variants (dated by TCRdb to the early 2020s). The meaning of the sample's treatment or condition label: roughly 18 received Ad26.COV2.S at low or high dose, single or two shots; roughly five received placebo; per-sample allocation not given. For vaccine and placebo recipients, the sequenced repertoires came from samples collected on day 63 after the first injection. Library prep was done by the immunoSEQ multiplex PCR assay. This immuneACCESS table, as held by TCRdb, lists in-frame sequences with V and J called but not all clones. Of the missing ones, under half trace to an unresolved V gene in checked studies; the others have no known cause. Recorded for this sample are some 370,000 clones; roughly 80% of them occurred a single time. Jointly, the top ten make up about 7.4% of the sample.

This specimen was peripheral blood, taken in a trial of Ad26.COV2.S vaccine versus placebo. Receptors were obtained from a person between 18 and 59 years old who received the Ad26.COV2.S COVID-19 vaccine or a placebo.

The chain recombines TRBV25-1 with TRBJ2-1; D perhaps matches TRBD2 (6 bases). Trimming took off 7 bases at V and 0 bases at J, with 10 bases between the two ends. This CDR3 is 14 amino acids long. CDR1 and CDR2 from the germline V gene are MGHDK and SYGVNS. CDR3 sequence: CASTLGGSYNEQFF. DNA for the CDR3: TGTGCCAGCACCCTCGGGGGCTCCTACAATGAGCAGTTCTTC.

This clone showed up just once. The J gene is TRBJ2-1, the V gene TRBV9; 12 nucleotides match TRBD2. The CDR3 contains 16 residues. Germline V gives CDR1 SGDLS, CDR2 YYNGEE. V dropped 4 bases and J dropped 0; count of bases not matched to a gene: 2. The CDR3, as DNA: TGTGCCAGCAGCTTGACTAGCGGGAGCTCCTACAATGAGCAGTTCTTC. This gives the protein CASSLTSGSSYNEQFF.

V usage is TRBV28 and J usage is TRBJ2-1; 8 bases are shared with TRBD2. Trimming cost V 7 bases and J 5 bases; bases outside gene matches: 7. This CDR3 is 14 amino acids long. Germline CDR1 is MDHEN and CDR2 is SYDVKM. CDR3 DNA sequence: TGTGCCAGCACCCGGGGGGGCGGAAACAATGAGCAGTTCTTC. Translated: CASTRGGGNNEQFF. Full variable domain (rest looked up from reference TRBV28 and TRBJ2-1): DVKVTQSSRYLVKRTGEKVFLECVQDMDHENMFWYRQDPGLGLRLIYFSYDVKMKEKGDIPEGYSVSREKKERFSLILESASTNQTSMYLCASTRGGGNNEQFFGPGTRLTVL.

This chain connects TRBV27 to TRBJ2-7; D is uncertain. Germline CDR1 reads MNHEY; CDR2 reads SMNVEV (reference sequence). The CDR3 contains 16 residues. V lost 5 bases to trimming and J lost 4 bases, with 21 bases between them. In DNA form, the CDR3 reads TGTGCCAGCAGTCTAAATAGGCCGCCAGTCGTATACGAGCAGTACTTC. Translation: CASSLNRPPVVYEQYF.

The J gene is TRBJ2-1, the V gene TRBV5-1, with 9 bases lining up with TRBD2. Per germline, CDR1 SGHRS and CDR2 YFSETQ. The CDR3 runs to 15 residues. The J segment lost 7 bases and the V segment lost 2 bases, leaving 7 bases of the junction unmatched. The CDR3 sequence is CASSFSASGNNEQFF. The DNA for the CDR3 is TGCGCCAGCAGCTTTTCAGCTAGCGGGAATAATGAGCAGTTCTTC.

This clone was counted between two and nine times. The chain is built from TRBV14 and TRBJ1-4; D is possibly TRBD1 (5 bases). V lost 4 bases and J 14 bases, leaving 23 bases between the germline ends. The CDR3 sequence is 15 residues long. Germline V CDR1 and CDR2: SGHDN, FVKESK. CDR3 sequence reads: CASSRPGEGRRSLFF. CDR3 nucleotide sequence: TGTGCCAGCAGCCGACCCGGGGAGGGGCGAAGAAGTCTGTTTTTT. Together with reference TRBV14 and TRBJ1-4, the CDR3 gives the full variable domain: EAGVTQFPSHSVIEKGQTVTLRCDPISGHDNLYWYRRVMGKEIKFLLHFVKESKQDESGMPNNRFLAERTGGTYSTLKVQPAELEDSGVYFCASSRPGEGRRSLFFGSGTQLSVL.

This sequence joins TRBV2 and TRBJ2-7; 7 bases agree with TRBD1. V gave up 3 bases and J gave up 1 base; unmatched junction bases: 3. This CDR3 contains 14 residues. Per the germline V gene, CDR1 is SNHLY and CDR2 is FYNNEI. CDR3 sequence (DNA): TGTGCCAGCAGTGACGCAGGGGGTTCCTACGAGCAGTACTTC. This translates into CASSDAGGSYEQYF. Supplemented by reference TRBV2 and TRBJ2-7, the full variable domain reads EPEVTQTPSHQVTQMGQEVILRCVPISNHLYFYWYRQILGQKVEFLVSFYNNEISEKSEIFDDQFSVERPDGSNFTLKIRSTKLEDSAMYFCASSDAGGSYEQYFGPGTRLTVT.

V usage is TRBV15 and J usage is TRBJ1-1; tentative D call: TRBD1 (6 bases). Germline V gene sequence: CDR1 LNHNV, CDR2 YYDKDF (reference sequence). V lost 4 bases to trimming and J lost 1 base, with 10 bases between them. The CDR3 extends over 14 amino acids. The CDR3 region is CATSTFRGNTEAFF. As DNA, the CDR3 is TGTGCCACCAGCACTTTCAGGGGGAACACTGAAGCTTTCTTT.

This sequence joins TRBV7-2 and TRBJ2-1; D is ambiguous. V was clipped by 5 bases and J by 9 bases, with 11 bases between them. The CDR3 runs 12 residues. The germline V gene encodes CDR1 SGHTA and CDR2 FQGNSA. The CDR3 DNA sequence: TGTGCCAGCAGCCTGAACCGGCCTGAGCAGTTCTTC. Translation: CASSLNRPEQFF.

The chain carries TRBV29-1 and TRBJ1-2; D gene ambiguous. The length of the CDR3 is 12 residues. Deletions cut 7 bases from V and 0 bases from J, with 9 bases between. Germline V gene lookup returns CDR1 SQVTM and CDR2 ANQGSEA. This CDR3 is CSATGTNYGYTF. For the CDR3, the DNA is TGCAGCGCCACCGGGACTAACTATGGCTACACCTTC.

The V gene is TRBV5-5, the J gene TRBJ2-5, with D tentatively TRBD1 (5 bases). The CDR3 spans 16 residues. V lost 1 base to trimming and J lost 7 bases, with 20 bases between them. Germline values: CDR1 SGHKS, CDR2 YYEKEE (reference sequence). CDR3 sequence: CASSLYPGSVTATQYF. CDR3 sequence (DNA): TGTGCCAGCAGCTTGTACCCAGGGTCTGTGACGGCGACCCAGTACTTC.

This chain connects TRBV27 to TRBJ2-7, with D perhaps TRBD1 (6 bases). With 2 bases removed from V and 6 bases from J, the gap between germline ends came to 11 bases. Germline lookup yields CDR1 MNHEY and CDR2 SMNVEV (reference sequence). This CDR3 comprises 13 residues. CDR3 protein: CASSLAPRGEQYF. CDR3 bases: TGTGCCAGCAGTTTAGCCCCCAGGGGCGAGCAGTACTTC.

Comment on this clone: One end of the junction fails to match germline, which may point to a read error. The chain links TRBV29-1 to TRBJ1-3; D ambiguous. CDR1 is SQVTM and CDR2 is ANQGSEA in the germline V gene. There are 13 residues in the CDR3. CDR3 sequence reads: CSAESQFGNTIYF. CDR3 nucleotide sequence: TGCAGCGCTGAAAGTCAGTTCGGAAACACCATATATTTT.

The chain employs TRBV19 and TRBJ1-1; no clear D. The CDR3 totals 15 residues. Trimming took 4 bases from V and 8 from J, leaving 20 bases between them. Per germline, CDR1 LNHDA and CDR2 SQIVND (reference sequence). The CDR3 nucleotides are TGTGCCAGTAGTACCAATCCTCGGGGTGAGGGAGAAGCTTTCTTT. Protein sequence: CASSTNPRGEGEAFF.

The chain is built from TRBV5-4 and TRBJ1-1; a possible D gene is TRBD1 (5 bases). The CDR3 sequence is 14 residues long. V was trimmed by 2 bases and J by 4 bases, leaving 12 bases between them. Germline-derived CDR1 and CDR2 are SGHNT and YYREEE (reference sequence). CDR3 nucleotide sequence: TGTGCCAGCAGCTTTGGGGCCGCGGGCACTGAAGCTTTCTTT. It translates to CASSFGAAGTEAFF.

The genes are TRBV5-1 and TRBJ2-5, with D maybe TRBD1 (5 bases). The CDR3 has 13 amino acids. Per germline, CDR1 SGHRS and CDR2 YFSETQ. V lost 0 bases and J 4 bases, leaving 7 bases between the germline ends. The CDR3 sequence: CASSLGGAETQYF. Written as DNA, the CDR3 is TGCGCCAGCAGCTTGGGTGGGGCAGAGACCCAGTACTTC.

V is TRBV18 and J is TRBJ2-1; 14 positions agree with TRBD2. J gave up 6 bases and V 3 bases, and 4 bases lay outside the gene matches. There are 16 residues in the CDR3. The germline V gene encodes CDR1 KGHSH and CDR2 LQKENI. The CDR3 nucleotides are TGTGCCAGCTCACCTTTTGGACTAGCGGGAGGCAATGAGCAGTTCTTC. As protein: CASSPFGLAGGNEQFF.

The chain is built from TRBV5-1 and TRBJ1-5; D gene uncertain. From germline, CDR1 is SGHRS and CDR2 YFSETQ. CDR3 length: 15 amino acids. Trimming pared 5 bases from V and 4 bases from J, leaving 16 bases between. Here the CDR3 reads CASRTRVPANQPQHF. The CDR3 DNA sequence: TGCGCCAGCAGGACACGGGTCCCGGCAAATCAGCCCCAGCATTTT.

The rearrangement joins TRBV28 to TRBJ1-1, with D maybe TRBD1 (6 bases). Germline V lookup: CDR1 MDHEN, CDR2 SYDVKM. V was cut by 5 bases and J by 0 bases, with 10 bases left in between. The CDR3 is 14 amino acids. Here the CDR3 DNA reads TGTGCCAGCAGTCCCGGGACAATGAACACTGAAGCTTTCTTT. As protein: CASSPGTMNTEAFF.

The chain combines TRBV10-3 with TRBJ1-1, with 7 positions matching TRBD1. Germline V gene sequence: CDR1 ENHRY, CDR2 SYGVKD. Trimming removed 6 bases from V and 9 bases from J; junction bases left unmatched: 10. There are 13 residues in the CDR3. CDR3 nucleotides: TGTGCCATCAGACGACAGGGTACCGAAAAAGCTTTCTTT. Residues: CAIRRQGTEKAFF.

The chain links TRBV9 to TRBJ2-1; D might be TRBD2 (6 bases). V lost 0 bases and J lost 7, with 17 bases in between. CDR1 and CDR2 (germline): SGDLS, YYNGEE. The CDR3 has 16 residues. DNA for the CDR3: TGTGCCAGCAGCGTAGTGGCTAGCGCGGGTGTAAATGAGCAGTTCTTC. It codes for CASSVVASAGVNEQFF.

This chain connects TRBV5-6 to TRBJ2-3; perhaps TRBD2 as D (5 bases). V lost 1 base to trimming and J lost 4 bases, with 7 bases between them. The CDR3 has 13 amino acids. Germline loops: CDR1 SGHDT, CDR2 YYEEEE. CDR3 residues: CASSLRSADTQYF. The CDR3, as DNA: TGTGCCAGCAGCTTGCGTAGCGCAGATACGCAGTATTTT.

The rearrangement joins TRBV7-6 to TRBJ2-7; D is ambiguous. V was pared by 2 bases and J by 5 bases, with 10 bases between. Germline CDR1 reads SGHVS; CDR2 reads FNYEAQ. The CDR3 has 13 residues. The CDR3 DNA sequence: TGTGCCAGCAGCTTATCCCGCGCCCACGAGCAGTACTTC. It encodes CASSLSRAHEQYF.

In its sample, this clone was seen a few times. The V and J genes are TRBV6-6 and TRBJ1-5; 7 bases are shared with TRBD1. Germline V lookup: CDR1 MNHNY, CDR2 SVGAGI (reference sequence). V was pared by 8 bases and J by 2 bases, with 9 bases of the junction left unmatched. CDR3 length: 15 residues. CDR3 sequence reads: CASGERGQGNQPQHF. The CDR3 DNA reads TGTGCCAGCGGGGAGAGGGGGCAGGGCAATCAGCCCCAGCATTTT.

The CDR3 nucleotides read TGTGCCAGCAGTCCCCGAACAGATACGCAGTATTTT. It specifies CASSPRTDTQYF. The V gene is TRBV27, the J gene TRBJ2-3; the D is unclear. The V end lost 5 bases, the J end lost 3 bases, and 6 bases lay between the germline ends. CDR1 is MNHEY and CDR2 is SMNVEV in the germline V gene (reference sequence). The length of the CDR3 is 12 residues.

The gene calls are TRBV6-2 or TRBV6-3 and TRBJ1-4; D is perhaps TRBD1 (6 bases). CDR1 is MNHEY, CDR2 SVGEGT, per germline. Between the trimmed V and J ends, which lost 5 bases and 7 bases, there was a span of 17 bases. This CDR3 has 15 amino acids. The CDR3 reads CASSTIQGEREKLFF. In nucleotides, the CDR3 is TGTGCCAGCAGTACCATACAGGGAGAACGTGAAAAACTGTTTTTT.

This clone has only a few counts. The CDR3 region is CASSRTGGNHQPQHF. The DNA of the CDR3 is TGTGCCAGCTCCCGGACAGGGGGGAACCATCAGCCCCAGCATTTT. The gene calls are TRBV18 and TRBJ1-5; TRBD1 aligns across 10 bases. The V gene end was trimmed by 6 bases and the J gene end by 5 bases; junction bases not matched to a gene: 7. Per the germline V gene, CDR1 is KGHSH and CDR2 is LQKENI. The CDR3 is made up of 15 amino acids.

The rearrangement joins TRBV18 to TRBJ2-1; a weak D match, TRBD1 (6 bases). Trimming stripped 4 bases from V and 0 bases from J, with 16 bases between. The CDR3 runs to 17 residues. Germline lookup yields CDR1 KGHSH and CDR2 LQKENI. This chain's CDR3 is CASSQNRVGPSYNEQFF. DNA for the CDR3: TGTGCCAGCTCACAAAACAGGGTAGGACCCTCCTACAATGAGCAGTTCTTC. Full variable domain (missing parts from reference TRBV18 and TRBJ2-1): NAGVMQNPRHLVRRRGQEARLRCSPMKGHSHVYWYRQLPEEGLKFMVYLQKENIIDESGMPKERFSAEFPKEGPSILRIQQVVRGDSAAYFCASSQNRVGPSYNEQFFGPGTRLTVL.

CDR3 protein: CASSSSGATRDTQYF. Written as DNA, the CDR3 is TGTGCCAGCAGCTCGAGCGGGGCCACAAGGGATACGCAGTATTTT. This chain connects TRBV2 to TRBJ2-3, with TRBD2 matching 7 bases. CDR1 and CDR2 (germline): SNHLY, FYNNEI. The trim removed 6 bases at V and 6 bases at J, leaving 12 bases unmatched. This CDR3 has 15 amino acids.

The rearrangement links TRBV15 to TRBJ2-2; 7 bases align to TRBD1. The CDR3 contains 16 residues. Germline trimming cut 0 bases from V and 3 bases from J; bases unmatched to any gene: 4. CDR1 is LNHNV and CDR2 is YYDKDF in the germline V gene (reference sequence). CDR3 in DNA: TGTGCCACCAGCAGAGACCGGGACAGAGACACCGGGGAGCTGTTTTTT. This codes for CATSRDRDRDTGELFF.